This T cell receptor (beta chain) was documented in a study of T-cell reconstitution after alpha-beta-depleted transplantation in children. Study findings and constraints: Newly produced T cells mostly provided counts and TCRbeta diversity after one year, as hyperexpanded clones declined.

Unique molecular identifiers were incorporated into the prepared TCRbeta library. TCRdb reprocessed the PCR reads with MiXCR, giving one entry per CDR3 protein. The table has 330,000 or so distinct CDR3 sequences, almost 8% seen once. The V end was cut by 0 bases, the J end by 6 bases, with 9 bases between. This CDR3 has 14 amino acids. This clonotype has a count of ten or more. Its antigen is undetermined. The chain links TRBV12-3 or TRBV12-4 to TRBJ2-1; no firm D call. The receptor was isolated from a female patient aged 2-15 years who had a stem cell transplant for Fanconi anemia, so the T cells may come from the graft donor. The sample here was peripheral blood, taken 360 days after TCRalphabeta/CD19-depleted stem cell transplant. CDR3 in DNA: TGTGCCAGCAGTTTAGCGCCAGGCCCCAATGAGCAGTTCTTC. Protein sequence: CASSLAPGPNEQFF.